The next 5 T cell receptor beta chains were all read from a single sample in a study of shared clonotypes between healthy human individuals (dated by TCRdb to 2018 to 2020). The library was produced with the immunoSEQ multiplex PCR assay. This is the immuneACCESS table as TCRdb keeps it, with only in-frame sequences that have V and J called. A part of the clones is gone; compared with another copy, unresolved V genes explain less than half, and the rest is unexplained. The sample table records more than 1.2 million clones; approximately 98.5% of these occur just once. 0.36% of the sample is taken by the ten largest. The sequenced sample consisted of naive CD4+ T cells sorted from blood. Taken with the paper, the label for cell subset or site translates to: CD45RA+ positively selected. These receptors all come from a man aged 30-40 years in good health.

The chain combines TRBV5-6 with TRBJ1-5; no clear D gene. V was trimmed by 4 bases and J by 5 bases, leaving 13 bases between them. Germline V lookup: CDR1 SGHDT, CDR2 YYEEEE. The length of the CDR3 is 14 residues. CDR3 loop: CASSERERDQPQHF. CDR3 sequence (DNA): TGTGCCAGCAGCGAACGGGAACGGGATCAGCCCCAGCATTTT.

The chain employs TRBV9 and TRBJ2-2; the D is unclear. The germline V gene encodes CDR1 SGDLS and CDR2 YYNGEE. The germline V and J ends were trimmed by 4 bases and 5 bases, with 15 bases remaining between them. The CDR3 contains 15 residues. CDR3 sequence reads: CASSPVGVGTGELFF. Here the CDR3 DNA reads TGTGCCAGCAGCCCCGTCGGCGTGGGGACCGGGGAGCTGTTTTTT.

CDR3: CASSRQGSSYNEQFF. Written as DNA, the CDR3 is TGTGCCAGCAGCCGACAGGGGAGCTCCTACAATGAGCAGTTCTTC. The V gene is TRBV14, the J gene TRBJ2-1; 8 bases agree with TRBD1. CDR1 is SGHDN, CDR2 FVKESK, per germline. The CDR3 is 15 residues long. V was pared by 4 bases and J by 0 bases, with 2 bases of the junction left unmatched.

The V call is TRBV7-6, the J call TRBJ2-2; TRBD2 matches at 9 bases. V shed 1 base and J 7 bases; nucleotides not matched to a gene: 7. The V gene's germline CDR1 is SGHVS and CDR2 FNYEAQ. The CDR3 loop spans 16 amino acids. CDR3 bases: TGTGCCAGCAGCTTAGGATTAGCGGGAGTATTCGGGGAGCTGTTTTTT. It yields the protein CASSLGLAGVFGELFF.

The CDR3: CASSESLFSASRNTGELFF. In DNA, the CDR3 is TGCGCCAGCAGTGAGTCCCTCTTTTCGGCTAGCCGGAACACCGGGGAGCTGTTTTTT. The chain has TRBV10-2 and TRBJ2-2; possible D gene TRBD2, 5 bases. This CDR3 is 19 amino acids long. The V gene lost 0 bases and the J gene lost 1 base, with 18 bases spanning the gap. Per the germline V gene, CDR1 is WSHSY and CDR2 is SAAADI.